This T cell receptor beta chain emerged from a study of blood T cell repertoires in COVID-19. TCRdb's copy holds only in-frame clones and misses some; the assay was immunoSEQ multiplex PCR. The sample includes fewer than 45,000 clones, around four fifths of them seen just once. V was pared by 7 bases and J by 2 bases, with 6 bases between. Germline CDR1 is MNHNY and CDR2 is SVGAGI (reference sequence). The CDR3 is 11 amino acids. Sequencing was carried out using peripheral blood. V and J are TRBV6-6 and TRBJ2-7; D unclear. This clonotype originated in a human donor in a cohort sampled during active COVID-19. CDR3 sequence: CASTGTYEQYF. The CDR3 bases are TGTGCCAGCACAGGAACCTACGAGCAGTACTTC.